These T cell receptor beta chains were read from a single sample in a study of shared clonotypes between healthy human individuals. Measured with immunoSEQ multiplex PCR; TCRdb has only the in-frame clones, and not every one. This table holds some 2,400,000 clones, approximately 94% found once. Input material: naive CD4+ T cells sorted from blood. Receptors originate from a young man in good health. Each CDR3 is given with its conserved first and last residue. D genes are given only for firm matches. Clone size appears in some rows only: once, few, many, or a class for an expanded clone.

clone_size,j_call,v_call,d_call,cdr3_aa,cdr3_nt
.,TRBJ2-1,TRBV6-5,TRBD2,CASSPATSGNYEQFF,TGTGCCAGCAGCCCCGCGACTAGCGGAAACTATGAGCAGTTCTTC
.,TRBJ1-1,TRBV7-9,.,CASSPTFPTEAFF,TGTGCCAGCAGCCCTACATTTCCCACTGAAGCTTTCTTT
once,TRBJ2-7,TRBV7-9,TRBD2,CASSQNRLAGFYEQYF,TGTGCCAGCAGCCAAAACAGACTAGCGGGATTCTACGAGCAGTACTTC
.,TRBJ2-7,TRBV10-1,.,CASSESWTRVNEQYF,TGCGCCAGCAGTGAGTCGTGGACTCGCGTTAACGAGCAGTACTTC
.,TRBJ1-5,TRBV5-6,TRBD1,CASSKDRGLNQPQHF,TGTGCCAGCAGCAAGGACAGGGGGCTTAATCAGCCCCAGCATTTT
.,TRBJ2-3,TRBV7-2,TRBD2,CASSLAAGGLPVTDTQYF,TGTGCCAGCAGCTTAGCAGCGGGAGGCCTCCCAGTCACAGATACGCAGTATTTT
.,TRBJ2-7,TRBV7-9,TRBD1,CASSLVGTGVNEQYF,TGTGCCAGCAGCTTAGTCGGGACAGGGGTCAACGAGCAGTACTTC
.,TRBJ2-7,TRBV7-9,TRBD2,CASVLAGGLYEQYF,TGTGCCAGCGTCCTAGCGGGGGGGCTCTACGAGCAGTACTTC
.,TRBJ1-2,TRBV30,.,CAWSVAKTSHGYTF,TGTGCCTGGAGTGTGGCTAAGACCTCACATGGCTACACCTTC
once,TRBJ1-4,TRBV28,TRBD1,CASTSFPRQGPEKLFF,TGTGCCAGCACCTCCTTCCCGCGACAGGGGCCGGAAAAACTGTTTTTT
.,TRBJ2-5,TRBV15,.,CATSRGQGKYQETQYF,TGTGCCACCAGCAGAGGGCAGGGAAAGTACCAAGAGACCCAGTACTTC
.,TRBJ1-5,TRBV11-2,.,CASSLNVLQPQHF,TGTGCCAGCAGCTTAAATGTTCTTCAGCCCCAGCATTTT
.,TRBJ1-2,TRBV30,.,CAWSVWQGLKGFGYTF,TGTGCCTGGAGTGTATGGCAGGGGTTGAAAGGCTTCGGCTACACCTTC
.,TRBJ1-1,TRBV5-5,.,CASSFDWETEAFF,TGTGCCAGCAGCTTTGATTGGGAAACTGAAGCTTTCTTT
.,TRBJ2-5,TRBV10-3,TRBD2,CATVSRLAGGQETQYF,TGTGCCACCGTCTCGAGACTAGCGGGAGGTCAAGAGACCCAGTACTTC
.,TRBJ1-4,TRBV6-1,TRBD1,CASSVPGTGGEKLFF,TGTGCCAGCAGTGTTCCCGGGACAGGGGGAGAAAAACTGTTTTTT
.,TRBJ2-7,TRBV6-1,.,CASRAGSSYEQYF,TGTGCCAGCAGGGCCGGGAGCTCCTACGAGCAGTACTTC
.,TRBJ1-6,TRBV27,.,CASSLFLAPNSPLHF,TGTGCCAGCAGTTTATTTCTGGCTCCAAATTCACCCCTCCACTTT
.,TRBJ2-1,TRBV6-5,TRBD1,CASSYPGQGYEQFF,TGTGCCAGCAGTTACCCGGGACAGGGCTATGAGCAGTTCTTC
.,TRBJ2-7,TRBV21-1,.,CASSPWAGAVYEQYF,TGTGCCAGCAGTCCTTGGGCGGGAGCGGTGTACGAGCAGTACTTC
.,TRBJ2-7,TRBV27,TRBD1,CASSFRQGTYEQYF,TGTGCCAGCAGTTTTCGACAGGGGACCTACGAGCAGTACTTC
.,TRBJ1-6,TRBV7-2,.,CASSLQLASSYNSPLHF,TGTGCCAGCAGCCTCCAACTGGCGAGCTCCTATAATTCACCCCTCCACTTT
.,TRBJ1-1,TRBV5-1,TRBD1,CASSLGSETGGKAFF,TGCGCCAGCAGCTTGGGCAGCGAGACAGGGGGTAAGGCTTTCTTT
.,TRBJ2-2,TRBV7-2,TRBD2,CASSLRGSGTNTGELFF,TGTGCCAGCAGCTTAAGGGGTAGCGGGACGAACACCGGGGAGCTGTTTTTT
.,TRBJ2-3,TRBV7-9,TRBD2,CASSLASLAGGRQYF,TGTGCCAGCAGCTTAGCTTCGCTAGCGGGGGGGCGACAGTATTTT
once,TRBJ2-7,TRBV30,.,CAWSPGHGAYEQYF,TGTGCCTGGAGTCCGGGACACGGAGCCTACGAGCAGTACTTC
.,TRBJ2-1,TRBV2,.,CASSESPGFWNNEQFF,TGTGCCAGCAGTGAATCACCAGGGTTTTGGAACAATGAGCAGTTCTTC
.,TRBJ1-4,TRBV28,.,CASSSQDPSTNEKLFF,TGTGCCAGCAGTTCCCAGGACCCCTCAACTAATGAAAAACTGTTTTTT
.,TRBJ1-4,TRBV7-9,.,CASSLLTARTNNEKLFF,TGTGCCAGCAGCCTTTTGACAGCCCGAACCAATAATGAAAAACTGTTTTTT
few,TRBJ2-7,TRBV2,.,CASRSSGQRSYEQYF,TGTGCCAGCAGATCTTCAGGACAGCGCTCCTACGAGCAGTACTTC
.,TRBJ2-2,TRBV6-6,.,CASRATDTGELFF,TGTGCCAGCAGAGCTACAGACACCGGGGAGCTGTTTTTT
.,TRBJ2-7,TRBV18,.,CASSPYAMDSYEQYF,TGTGCCAGCTCACCATATGCGATGGACTCCTACGAGCAGTACTTC
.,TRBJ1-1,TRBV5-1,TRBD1,CASSTGQGVAFF,TGCGCCAGCAGCACGGGACAGGGGGTAGCTTTCTTT
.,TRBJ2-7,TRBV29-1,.,CSVSYTFYEQYF,TGCAGCGTTTCATATACATTCTACGAGCAGTACTTC
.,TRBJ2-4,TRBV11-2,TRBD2,CASSLGTSRAKNIQYF,TGTGCCAGCAGCTTAGGGACTAGTAGGGCCAAAAACATTCAGTACTTC
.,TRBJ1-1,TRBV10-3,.,CAISVSERGTEAFF,TGTGCCATCAGTGTTTCAGAGCGAGGCACTGAAGCTTTCTTT